This T cell receptor (beta chain) came from a study of tissue T cells after allogeneic stem cell transplantation (dated by TCRdb to between 2021 and 2024). Some background on the complete study: Using research autopsies of patients with and without GVHD, plus mouse models of GVHD, the study profiled TCR beta repertoires across many tissues. On the human side, the study was prospective and observational, with no blinding or randomization.

Germline trimming: 3 bases from V, 3 bases from J; junction bases outside gene matches: 1. The CDR3 spans 13 residues, from the cysteine through the phenylalanine. The DNA shown is the part of the CDR3 that was read: 36 bases, in frame from base 1. Comments on this clone: The antigen it binds to is not known. Mouse gene names and germline sequences are the ones reported for this receptor. The read is 1 residue too short to cover the CDR3 end, so that end is filled in from the germline J gene.

What the research found in general, with its limitations: Within patients, how anatomically similar tissues were was a major factor shaping TCR repertoire composition, regardless of disease or transplant status. A small and clinically heterogeneous patient cohort was studied, and sampling depth was acknowledged as a limitation. Which tissue TCRs were alloreactive or antigen-specific was not determined in the study, and some clones might have been persisting host cells. Only a few T cell clones appeared in more than one patient, yet motif-based clustering showed tissue-specific repertoire signatures that were shared between patients. In both patients and mice, T cells from blood and spleen picked up only a limited part of the TCR repertoire that was detected in tissues.

Interpreted using the paper, the time point label stands for: mouse harvest day 7 after allogeneic transplant. Each mouse graft consisted of 10^7 T-cell-depleted bone marrow cells plus 10^6 splenic CD5+ T cells and was given by tail vein injection. Mouse GVHD was modeled in a major MHC-mismatch B6 (H2b) into BALB/c (H2d) model, with tissues profiled at day 7 or 14. Mouse tissues and retro-orbital blood were harvested on day 7 or 14 post-transplant using separate sterile tools per animal; livers were flushed beforehand. Before genomic DNA was isolated with the DNeasy Blood & Tissue Kit, mouse tissues were minced with razor blades in buffered saline. Preparation of the library involved the immunoSEQ multiplex PCR assay. TCRbeta CDR3 sequencing was done by Adaptive Biotechnologies at survey depth, reporting CDR3 sequences, V/J genes, productive frequency and template counts. Amplification of TCR beta CDR3 regions started from genomic DNA instead of RNA. The paper's data handling went like this. Pairwise repertoire overlap between tissues was quantified with Jensen-Shannon divergence, where 1 means complete divergence and 0 identical. Based on pairwise JSD values, tissues were grouped by single-linkage agglomerative hierarchical clustering, and the results were shown as dendrograms. GLIPH2 was applied to all patient samples using simulation_depth 1000, kmer_min_depth 3, and cdr3_length_cutoff 8, and only groups with more than two unique CDR3s were retained. In a standardized tissue-overlap score, Jaccard GLIPH-group overlap across patients was extrapolated to a standard repertoire size of 1000 clones. To look at how diversity was associated with clinical or experimental variables, linear mixed-effect models were used, with tissue treated as a fixed effect and individual treated as a random effect. TCRdb limited this immuneACCESS table to in-frame rearrangements with V and J called. A share of clones is missing; checked studies link under half to unresolved V genes, and the rest is unexplained. V and J calls plus clone size are reproduced from that table; the DNA served to infer D and trimming. The table for this sample lists roughly 7,000 clones; around 50% of them were counted only once. 3.8% of the sample belongs to the ten largest clones.

The rearranged chain carries TRBV21 and TRBJ2-7; 8 central bases correspond to TRBD2. TRBV21 is identified as an open reading frame with a role that is uncertain. The specimen sequenced was gut tissue. This sequence originates from a female BALB/c mouse given C57BL/6 T cells with graft-versus-host disease after an allogeneic hematopoietic cell transplant. CDR3 sequence: CASSHWGDYEQYF. Partial CDR3 DNA: TGTGCTAGCAGTCACTGGGGGGACTATGAACAGTAC.